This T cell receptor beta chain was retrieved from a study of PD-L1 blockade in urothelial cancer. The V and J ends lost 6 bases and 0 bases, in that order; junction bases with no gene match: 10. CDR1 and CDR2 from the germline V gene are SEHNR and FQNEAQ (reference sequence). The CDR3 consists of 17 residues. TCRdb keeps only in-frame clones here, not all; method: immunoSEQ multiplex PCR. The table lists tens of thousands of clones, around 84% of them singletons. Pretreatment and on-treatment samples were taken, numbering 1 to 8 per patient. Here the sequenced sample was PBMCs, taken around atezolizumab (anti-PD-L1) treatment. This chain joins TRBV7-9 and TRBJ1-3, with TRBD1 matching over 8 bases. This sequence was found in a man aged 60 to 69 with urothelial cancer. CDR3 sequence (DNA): TGTGCCAGCAGGGTTCCGGGACAGGCGACCTCTGGAAACACCATATATTTT. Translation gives CASRVPGQATSGNTIYF.